Following are 11 T cell receptor beta chains from one sample sequenced in a study of sequential checkpoint blockade in melanoma. The sample's treatment: randomized to nivolumab then ipilimumab (arm A) or the reverse (arm B). Clones were read by immunoSEQ multiplex PCR, and TCRdb kept only the in-frame ones, dropping some. There are approximately 22,000 clones in the sample; around 80% occur only once, and around a tenth lies in the top ten. Sequencing was performed on CD8+ T cells sorted from blood (inferred from file names), taken from a patient given nivolumab and ipilimumab in sequence. These TCRs come from a human donor with melanoma.

The gene calls are TRBV7-3 and TRBJ2-4, with a tentative D call TRBD1 (6 bases). Germline CDR1 SGHTA, CDR2 FQGTGA. The CDR3 is 13 amino acids. V dropped 3 bases and J dropped 14 bases, with 17 bases sitting between them. CDR3 in DNA: TGTGCCAGCAGCTTCTCACGGGACACCCCAAAGTACTTC. This translates into CASSFSRDTPKYF.

The gene calls are TRBV4-3 and TRBJ2-5; 11 nucleotides agree with TRBD2. Germline CDR1 is LGHNA and CDR2 is YSLEER. The V segment lost 2 bases and the J segment 2 bases; nucleotides outside the gene matches: 7. The CDR3 runs to 17 residues. The CDR3 loop is CASSQLEASGRQETQYF. In nucleotides, the CDR3 is TGCGCCAGCAGCCAACTTGAGGCTAGCGGGAGGCAAGAGACCCAGTACTTC.

This clone appeared a few times. This chain joins TRBV10-3 and TRBJ2-1; TRBD1 matches at 7 bases. The CDR3 extends over 14 amino acids. CDR1 and CDR2 from the germline V gene are ENHRY and SYGVKD. The V and J ends lost 3 bases and 6 bases, in that order; junction bases with no gene match: 5. This CDR3 reads CAISDVTGFNEQFF. CDR3 in DNA: TGTGCCATCAGTGACGTGACAGGGTTCAATGAGCAGTTCTTC.

This rearrangement joins TRBV5-6 to TRBJ2-2, with TRBD1 matching 8 bases. Germline CDR1 is SGHDT and CDR2 is YYEEEE. The CDR3 totals 15 residues. The junction had 8 bases not matched to a gene; V was cut back by 4 bases and J by 6 bases. CDR3: CASSHGQGHAGELFF. Written as DNA, the CDR3 is TGTGCCAGCAGCCACGGACAGGGCCACGCCGGGGAGCTGTTTTTT.

There are a few counts of this clone. This sequence joins TRBV5-6 and TRBJ2-1, with 8 nucleotides matching TRBD1. The CDR3 contains 12 residues. V lost 2 bases, J lost 12 bases, and 4 bases stayed unmatched. In germline, CDR1 is SGHDT, CDR2 YYEEEE. DNA of the CDR3: TGTGCCAGCAGCTTACAGGGGGGAGGGCAGTTCTTC. Translated: CASSLQGGGQFF. The entire variable domain, with the rest obtained from reference TRBV5-6 and TRBJ2-1, is as follows: DAGVTQSPTHLIKTRGQQVTLRCSPKSGHDTVSWYQQALGQGPQFIFQYYEEEERQRGNFPDRFSGHQFPNYSSELNVNALLLGDSALYLCASSLQGGGQFFGPGTRLTVL.

This clone turned up a few times. The chain has TRBV7-8 and TRBJ2-2, with 8 bases that match TRBD2. From germline, CDR1 is SGHVS and CDR2 FQNEAQ. J gave up 0 bases and V 5 bases, and 8 bases lay outside the gene matches. The CDR3 covers 17 residues. The CDR3, as DNA: TGTGCCAGCAGCCGGAAACTAGCGGACCCGAACACCGGGGAGCTGTTTTTT. This codes for CASSRKLADPNTGELFF.

This clone appeared a single time. The J gene is TRBJ2-1, the V gene TRBV5-6; 12 bases map to TRBD2. V was clipped by 4 bases and J by 9 bases; unmatched bases: 5. This CDR3 spans 14 amino acids. Germline CDR1 reads SGHDT; CDR2 reads YYEEEE. The CDR3 loop reads CASSIPGLAGEQFF. The CDR3 DNA reads as TGTGCCAGCAGCATACCGGGACTAGCGGGTGAGCAGTTCTTC.

The V gene is TRBV18, the J gene TRBJ1-1, with D possibly matching TRBD1 (5 bases). Germline V gene lookup returns CDR1 KGHSH and CDR2 LQKENI. The ends were cut back, 8 bases at V and 3 bases at J, with 13 bases in the middle. The CDR3 consists of 13 residues. The CDR3 DNA follows: TGTGCCAGCCGCCCTGGGGACTACACTGAAGCTTTCTTT. This sequence encodes CASRPGDYTEAFF. Supplemented by reference TRBV18 and TRBJ1-1, the full variable domain reads NAGVMQNPRHLVRRRGQEARLRCSPMKGHSHVYWYRQLPEEGLKFMVYLQKENIIDESGMPKERFSAEFPKEGPSILRIQQVVRGDSAAYFCASRPGDYTEAFFGQGTRLTVV.

The chain is built from TRBV5-5 and TRBJ2-2; the match to TRBD1 covers 9 bases. Germline V gene sequence: CDR1 SGHKS, CDR2 YYEKEE (reference sequence). V lost 3 bases to trimming and J lost 5 bases; unmatched junction nucleotides: 8. CDR3 size: 16 residues. Here the CDR3 DNA reads TGTGCCAGCAGCTCAATTCCCGGGACAGGGACCGGGGAGCTGTTTTTT. It encodes CASSSIPGTGTGELFF. The full variable domain, its missing parts supplied by reference TRBV5-5 and TRBJ2-2, is DAGVTQSPTHLIKTRGQQVTLRCSPISGHKSVSWYQQVLGQGPQFIFQYYEKEERGRGNFPDRFSARQFPNYSSELNVNALLLGDSALYLCASSSIPGTGTGELFFGEGSRLTVL.

This chain links TRBV5-8 with TRBJ2-3, with D perhaps matching TRBD2 (5 bases). The V end was cut by 4 bases, the J end by 6 bases, with 21 bases between. The CDR3 has 16 amino acids. Germline CDR1 SGHTS, CDR2 YDEGEE. The CDR3 DNA reads TGTGCCAGCAGCCGAACTAGGACGGCCTCTACGGATACGCAGTATTTT. Protein: CASSRTRTASTDTQYF.

This sequence joins TRBV5-1 and TRBJ2-7, with D unresolved. The CDR3 has 12 residues. Looked up from germline, CDR1 is SGHRS and CDR2 is YFSETQ. Trimming cost V 1 base and J 2 bases, with 4 bases left between them. CDR3 nucleotide sequence: TGCGCCAGCAGCTTGCCGGCCTACGAGCAGTACTTC. It translates to CASSLPAYEQYF.